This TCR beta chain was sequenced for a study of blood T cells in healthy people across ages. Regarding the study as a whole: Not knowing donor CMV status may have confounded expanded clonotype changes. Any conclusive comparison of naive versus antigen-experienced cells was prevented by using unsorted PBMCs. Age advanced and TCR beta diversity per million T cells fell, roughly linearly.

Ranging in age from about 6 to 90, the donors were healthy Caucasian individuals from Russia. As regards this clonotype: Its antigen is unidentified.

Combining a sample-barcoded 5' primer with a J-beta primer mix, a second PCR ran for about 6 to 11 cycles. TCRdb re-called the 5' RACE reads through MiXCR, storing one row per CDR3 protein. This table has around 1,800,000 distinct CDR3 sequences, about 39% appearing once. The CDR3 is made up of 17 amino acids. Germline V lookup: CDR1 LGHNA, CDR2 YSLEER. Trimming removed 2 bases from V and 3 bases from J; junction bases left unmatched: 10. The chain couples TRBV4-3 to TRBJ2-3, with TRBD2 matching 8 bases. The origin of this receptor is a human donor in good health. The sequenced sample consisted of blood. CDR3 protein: CASSQRPSGGATDTQYF. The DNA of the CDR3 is TGCGCCAGCAGCCAACGGCCCTCGGGGGGGGCAACAGATACGCAGTATTTT.